This T cell receptor beta chain was captured by sequencing in a study of shared clonotypes between healthy human individuals. Findings and limits, study-wide: Sequencing depth was a factor that was expected to affect clonotype sharing among donors.

The assay was run at deep level. Genomic DNA per cell subset filled all wells of several immunoSEQ plates. In the original analysis: ImmunoSEQ output held junction-only sequences without quality scores, so filtering differed. TCRdb's copy holds only in-frame clones and misses some; the assay was immunoSEQ multiplex PCR. D and trimming come from the DNA, and the V and J calls and clone size come from that table. This sample yields just over 2,000,000 clones, of which 85% to 95% are seen a single time; around 1.1% belongs to the top ten. This clone was picked up one time. Its target is not known. Trimming took 0 bases from V and 3 from J, leaving 12 bases between them. The CDR3 runs to 16 residues. Germline CDR1 and CDR2: LGHNA and YSLEER. Terminally differentiated effector memory CD45RA+ cells were left out of the naive CD8 fraction, which was CD45RO-negative and positively selected for CCR7.

Input material: naive CD8+ T cells sorted from blood. The TCR originated in a man younger than 30 in good health. The rearrangement uses TRBV4-3 and TRBJ1-5, with unresolved D. The CDR3 DNA reads as TGCGCCAGCAGCCAAGATAGGACGGGAAACAATCAGCCCCAGCATTTT. This translates into CASSQDRTGNNQPQHF.